The 23 T cell receptor beta chains reported below all come from one sample, sequenced in a study of blood T cell repertoires in COVID-19. Generated by immunoSEQ multiplex PCR, the TCRdb table keeps only in-frame clones and is missing some. The sample shows 200,000 to 250,000 clones, about four fifths of them seen only once. The sample comprised peripheral blood. These receptors were collected from a man in his fifties with active or convalescent COVID-19.

This sequence joins TRBV28 and TRBJ1-2, with a tentative D call TRBD1 (6 bases). The CDR3 consists of 15 residues. The germline V and J ends were trimmed by 6 bases and 2 bases, with 16 bases remaining between them. Germline-derived CDR1 and CDR2 are MDHEN and SYDVKM. CDR3 protein: CASRPGGAVNYGYTF. For the CDR3, the DNA is TGTGCCAGCAGGCCTGGGGGGGCGGTAAACTATGGCTACACCTTC.

This sequence joins TRBV9 and TRBJ1-1; perhaps TRBD1 as D (5 bases). CDR1 is SGDLS, CDR2 YYNGEE, per germline. The CDR3 covers 15 residues. Trimming pared 0 bases from V and 4 bases from J, leaving 13 bases between. The CDR3 DNA follows: TGTGCCAGCAGCGTAGGGGCAGGGTTGGGCACTGAAGCTTTCTTT. This sequence encodes CASSVGAGLGTEAFF.

This clone was detected ten times or more. The CDR3 region is CASSGQGRSPLHF. The CDR3 DNA follows: TGTGCCAGCAGCGGACAGGGTCGATCACCCCTCCACTTT. The gene calls are TRBV28 and TRBJ1-6; 8 bases agree with TRBD1. This CDR3 contains 13 residues. V was clipped by 6 bases and J by 10 bases; unmatched bases: 5. Per germline, CDR1 MDHEN and CDR2 SYDVKM.

The genes are TRBV5-4 and TRBJ2-4, with TRBD1 matching over 7 bases. Germline CDR1 SGHNT, CDR2 YYREEE (reference sequence). CDR3 length: 18 residues. Unmatched junction bases numbered 9, after V lost 0 bases and J lost 0 bases. The CDR3 protein is CASSLGGTDHIAKNIQYF. For the CDR3, the DNA is TGTGCCAGCAGCTTGGGGGGGACAGACCACATAGCCAAAAACATTCAGTACTTC.

To note about this clone: At one end, the junction sequence differs from germline, possibly due to a read error. The chain couples TRBV7-3 to TRBJ2-2, with 9 bases identical to TRBD1. Germline assignment: CDR1 SGHTA and CDR2 FQGTGA. The CDR3 has 15 residues. The CDR3 here is CASSFSDRGAGELFF. CDR3 coding DNA: TGTGCCAGCAGCTTCTCTGACAGGGGGGCCGGAGAGCTGTTTTTT.

This clone was observed a single time. This chain joins TRBV11-2 and TRBJ2-5, with 8 positions matching TRBD2. With V trimmed by 1 base and J by 1 base, 14 bases remained unmatched. Germline lookup yields CDR1 SGHAT and CDR2 FQNNGV. CDR3 length: 19 residues. The CDR3: CASSLVPVWVAGSQETQYF. DNA for the CDR3: TGTGCCAGCAGCTTAGTTCCGGTATGGGTAGCGGGGAGCCAAGAGACCCAGTACTTC.

The rearrangement uses TRBV3-1 (or the pseudogene TRBV3-2) and TRBJ1-1; D gene unclear. The CDR3 has 15 residues. Germline CDR1 is LGHDT and CDR2 is YNNKEL (reference sequence). Trimming pared 0 bases from V and 1 base from J, leaving 9 bases between. In nucleotides, the CDR3 is TGTGCCAGCAGCCAAGATGTGGCACCGAACACTGAAGCTTTCTTT. Encoded protein: CASSQDVAPNTEAFF.

The chain carries TRBV19 and TRBJ2-7; the match to TRBD2 covers 14 bases. The germline gives CDR1 LNHDA, CDR2 SQIVND (reference sequence). With 7 bases clipped from V and 2 bases from J, the junction kept 7 bases outside the gene matches. This CDR3 has 16 amino acids. CDR3 in DNA: TGTGCCAGTACCCAGAGGGGACTAGCGGGGGCCTACGAGCAGTACTTC. Its translation: CASTQRGLAGAYEQYF.

CDR3 sequence (DNA): TGCGCCAGCAGCCCCTTAACTAGTTACGAGCAGTACTTC. It encodes CASSPLTSYEQYF. The V call is TRBV4-1, the J call TRBJ2-7; D perhaps matches TRBD2 (5 bases). Trimming pared 4 bases from V and 4 bases from J, leaving 11 bases between. The germline CDR1 and CDR2 sequences are MGHRA and YSYEKL. The CDR3 is 13 amino acids.

The chain uses TRBV2 and TRBJ2-5; 10 bases are a match to TRBD2. This CDR3 is built from 14 residues. Trimming cost V 6 bases and J 5 bases; bases outside gene matches: 6. Per the germline V gene, CDR1 is SNHLY and CDR2 is FYNNEI. The CDR3 DNA reads as TGTGCCAGCAGGAGGACTAGCGGTGGGGAGACCCAGTACTTC. Amino acid sequence: CASRRTSGGETQYF.

This rearrangement joins TRBV11-2 to TRBJ2-2; 15 nucleotides match TRBD2. V lost 2 bases, J lost 4 bases, and 8 bases stayed unmatched. This CDR3 is built from 19 residues. Germline CDR1 SGHAT, CDR2 FQNNGV. The CDR3 sequence is CASSLRSGTSGRPTGELFF. The CDR3 nucleotides are TGTGCCAGCAGCTTAAGGTCTGGGACTAGCGGGAGGCCCACCGGGGAGCTGTTTTTT.

The CDR3 region has the DNA TGCAGCGTCTTCGAGGGAGGGAACTATGGCTACACCTTC. Translating it yields CSVFEGGNYGYTF. The J gene is TRBJ1-2, the V gene TRBV29-1; no clear D. Per the germline V gene, CDR1 is SQVTM and CDR2 is ANQGSEA. The V end lost 6 bases, the J end lost 2 bases, and 13 bases lay between the germline ends. The CDR3 runs to 13 residues.

The gene calls are TRBV30 and TRBJ1-1; TRBD1 agrees at 9 bases. In germline, CDR1 is GTSNPN, CDR2 SVGIG (reference sequence). Unmatched junction bases numbered 9, after V lost 6 bases and J lost 1 base. The CDR3 totals 15 residues. CDR3 bases: TGTGCCTGCGCTCCGGGACAGGGTTGGAACACTGAAGCTTTCTTT. As protein: CACAPGQGWNTEAFF.

The chain recombines TRBV19 with TRBJ2-7; D possibly corresponds to TRBD2 (5 bases). CDR1 is LNHDA, CDR2 SQIVND, per germline (reference sequence). The CDR3 runs to 15 residues. The V end lost 4 bases, the J end lost 0 bases, and 13 bases lay between the germline ends. CDR3 coding DNA: TGTGCCAGTAGTAGGCCTGGGAGCAGCTCCTACGAGCAGTACTTC. This gives the protein CASSRPGSSSYEQYF.

The CDR3 is CASSLGQGASGNTIYF. As DNA, the CDR3 is TGTGCCAGCAGCCTGGGACAGGGGGCTTCTGGAAACACCATATATTTT. The J gene is TRBJ1-3, the V gene TRBV7-6; TRBD1 aligns across 12 bases. Germline CDR1 and CDR2: SGHVS and FNYEAQ. This CDR3 spans 16 amino acids. Germline trimming cut 5 bases from V and 1 base from J; bases unmatched to any gene: 3.

This chain joins TRBV6-2 or TRBV6-3 and TRBJ2-7; 10 nucleotides align to TRBD2. V shed 4 bases and J 2 bases; nucleotides not matched to a gene: 8. There are 16 residues in the CDR3. Germline CDR1 is MNHEY and CDR2 is SVGEGT. CDR3 region: CASSSGLAGVAYEQYF. DNA of the CDR3: TGTGCCAGCAGTTCGGGTCTAGCGGGGGTGGCCTACGAGCAGTACTTC.

The rearrangement links TRBV7-9 to TRBJ2-7, with 8 bases that match TRBD1. The CDR3 loop spans 16 amino acids. Germline trimming cut 1 base from V and 4 bases from J; bases unmatched to any gene: 9. The germline CDR1 and CDR2 sequences are SEHNR and FQNEAQ (reference sequence). CDR3 nucleotide sequence: TGTGCCAGCAGCTTAGACTTCTCCGACAGGGGTTACGAGCAGTACTTC. Translation gives CASSLDFSDRGYEQYF.

The chain has TRBV9 and TRBJ2-3; D is perhaps TRBD1 (6 bases). The CDR3 has 16 amino acids. The germline V gene encodes CDR1 SGDLS and CDR2 YYNGEE. The germline V and J ends were trimmed by 0 bases and 2 bases, with 13 bases remaining between them. The CDR3 sequence is CASSVGVGAYTDTQYF. In DNA, the CDR3 is TGTGCCAGCAGCGTAGGCGTGGGGGCGTACACAGATACGCAGTATTTT. Supplemented by reference TRBV9 and TRBJ2-3, the full variable domain reads DSGVTQTPKHLITATGQRVTLRCSPRSGDLSVYWYQQSLDQGLQFLIQYYNGEERAKGNILERFSAQQFPDLHSELNLSSLELGDSALYFCASSVGVGAYTDTQYFGPGTRLTVL.

The chain links TRBV9 to TRBJ1-2; 7 bases fit TRBD1. This CDR3 spans 20 amino acids. Losses at the gene ends were 4 bases for V and 5 bases for J; bases not matched to a gene: 26. Germline CDR1 SGDLS, CDR2 YYNGEE. CDR3 in DNA: TGTGCCAGCAGCCCAACTCAACAGGGGTTTCGGGTAAGTGTGGAGTATGGCTACACCTTC. This sequence encodes CASSPTQQGFRVSVEYGYTF.

This rearrangement joins TRBV6-2 or TRBV6-3 to TRBJ1-2; D is uncertain. The germline V and J ends were trimmed by 2 bases and 4 bases, with 11 bases remaining between them. From germline, CDR1 is MNHEY and CDR2 SVGEGT. The CDR3 contains 14 residues. The CDR3 bases are TGTGCCAGCAGTTACCCAGGAACCCGCTATGGCTACACCTTC. Its protein is CASSYPGTRYGYTF.

This clone was seen at least ten times. CDR3 bases: TGCGCCAGCAGCTTGGCAACAGGGAAGGCCTATGGCTACACCTTC. Translation: CASSLATGKAYGYTF. The V call is TRBV5-1, the J call TRBJ1-2; possible D gene TRBD1, 6 bases. Germline CDR1 is SGHRS and CDR2 is YFSETQ. V was trimmed by 0 bases and J by 4 bases, leaving 13 bases between them. The CDR3 runs to 15 residues.

The V call is TRBV10-1, the J call TRBJ1-1; D remains unclear. V was clipped by 3 bases and J by 6 bases, with 8 bases between them. Germline CDR1 WNHNN, CDR2 SYGVQD (reference sequence). The CDR3 contains 12 residues. CDR3 in amino acids: CASSDGNSEAFF. The CDR3, as DNA: TGCGCCAGCAGTGACGGGAATTCTGAAGCTTTCTTT.

This clone was counted once. This sequence joins TRBV2 and TRBJ1-2; no clear D gene. The CDR3 totals 14 residues. Germline V CDR1 and CDR2: SNHLY, FYNNEI. V was clipped by 2 bases and J by 4 bases, with 11 bases between them. The CDR3: CASSESQATYGYTF. The CDR3 DNA sequence: TGTGCCAGCAGTGAATCCCAGGCCACCTATGGCTACACCTTC.